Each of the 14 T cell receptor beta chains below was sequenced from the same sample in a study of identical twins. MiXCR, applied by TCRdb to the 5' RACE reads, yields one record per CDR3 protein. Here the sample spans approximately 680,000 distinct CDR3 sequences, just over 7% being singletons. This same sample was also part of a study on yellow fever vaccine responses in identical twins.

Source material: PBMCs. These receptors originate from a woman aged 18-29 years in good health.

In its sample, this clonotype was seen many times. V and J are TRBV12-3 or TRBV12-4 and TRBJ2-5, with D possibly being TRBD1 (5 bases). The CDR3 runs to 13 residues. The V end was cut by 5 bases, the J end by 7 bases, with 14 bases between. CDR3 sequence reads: CASSLQGFGTQYF. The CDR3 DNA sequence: TGTGCCAGCAGTCTGCAGGGTTTCGGGACCCAGTACTTC.

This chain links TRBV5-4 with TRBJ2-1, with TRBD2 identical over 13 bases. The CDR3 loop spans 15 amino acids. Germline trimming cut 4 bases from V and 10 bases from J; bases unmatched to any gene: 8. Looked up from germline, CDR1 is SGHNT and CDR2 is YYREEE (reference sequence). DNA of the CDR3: TGTGCCAGCAGCCCCAGACTAGCGGGGGGCGGAGAGCAGTTCTTC. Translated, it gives CASSPRLAGGGEQFF.

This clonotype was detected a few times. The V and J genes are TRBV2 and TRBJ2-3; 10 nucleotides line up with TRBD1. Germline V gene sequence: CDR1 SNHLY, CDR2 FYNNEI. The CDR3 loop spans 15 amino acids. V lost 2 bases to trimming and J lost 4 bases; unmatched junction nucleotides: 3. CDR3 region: CASSEFGTGADTQYF. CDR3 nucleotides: TGTGCCAGCAGTGAATTTGGGACAGGGGCAGATACGCAGTATTTT.

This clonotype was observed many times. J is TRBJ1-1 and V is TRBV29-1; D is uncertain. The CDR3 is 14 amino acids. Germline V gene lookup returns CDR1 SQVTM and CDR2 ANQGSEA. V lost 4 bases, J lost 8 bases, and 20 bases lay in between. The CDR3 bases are TGCAGCGTTGGAGTGGGGATAGGCTTATCCGAAGCTTTCTTT. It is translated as CSVGVGIGLSEAFF.

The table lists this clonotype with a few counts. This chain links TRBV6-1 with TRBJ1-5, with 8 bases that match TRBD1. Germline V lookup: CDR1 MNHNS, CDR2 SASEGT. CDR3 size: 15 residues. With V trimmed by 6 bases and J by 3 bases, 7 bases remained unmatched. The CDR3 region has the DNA TGTGCCAGCAGAAAAACAGGGGGGCTCAATCAGCCCCAGCATTTT. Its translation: CASRKTGGLNQPQHF.

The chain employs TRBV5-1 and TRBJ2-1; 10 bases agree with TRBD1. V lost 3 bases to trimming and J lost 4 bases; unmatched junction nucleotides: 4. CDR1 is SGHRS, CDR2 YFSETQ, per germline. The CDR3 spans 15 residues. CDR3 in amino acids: CASSSSGQGYNEQFF. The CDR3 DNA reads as TGCGCCAGCAGCTCATCGGGACAGGGGTACAATGAGCAGTTCTTC.

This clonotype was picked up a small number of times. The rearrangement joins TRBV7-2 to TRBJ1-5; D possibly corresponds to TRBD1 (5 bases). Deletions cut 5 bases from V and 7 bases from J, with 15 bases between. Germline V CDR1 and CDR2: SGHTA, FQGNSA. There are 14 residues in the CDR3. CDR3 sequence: CASSPWGDGQPQHF. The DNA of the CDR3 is TGTGCCAGCAGCCCATGGGGGGATGGCCAGCCCCAGCATTTT.

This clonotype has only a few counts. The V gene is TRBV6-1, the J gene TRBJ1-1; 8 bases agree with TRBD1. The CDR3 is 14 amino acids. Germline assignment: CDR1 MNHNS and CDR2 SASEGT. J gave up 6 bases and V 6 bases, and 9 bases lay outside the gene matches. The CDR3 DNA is TGTGCCAGCAGAACAGGGGGGTTTGAGCCTGAAGCTTTCTTT. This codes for CASRTGGFEPEAFF.

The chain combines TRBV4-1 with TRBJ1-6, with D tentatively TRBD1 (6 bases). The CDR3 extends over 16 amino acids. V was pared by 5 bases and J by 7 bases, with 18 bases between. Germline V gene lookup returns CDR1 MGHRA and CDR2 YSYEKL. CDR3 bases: TGCGCCAGCAGCACAATCCCACAGGGTTCAAATTCACCCCTCCACTTT. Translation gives CASSTIPQGSNSPLHF.

CDR3 nucleotides: TGCAGTGCTAGGGCGACAGGGGTTCTCGCCGGGGAGCTGTTTTTT. Amino acids: CSARATGVLAGELFF. This chain connects TRBV20-1 to TRBJ2-2; 8 bases are shared with TRBD1. Germline V gives CDR1 DFQATT, CDR2 SNEGSKA (reference sequence). This CDR3 comprises 15 residues. The J segment lost 6 bases and the V segment lost 3 bases, leaving 9 bases of the junction unmatched.

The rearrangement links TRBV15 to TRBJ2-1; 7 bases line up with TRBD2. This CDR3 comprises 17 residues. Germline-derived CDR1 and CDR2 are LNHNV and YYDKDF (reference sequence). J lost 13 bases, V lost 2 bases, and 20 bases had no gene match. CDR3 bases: TGTGCCACCAGCAGATCGCTGGAGGGCTCGGGGACTACCTCCCAGTTCTTC. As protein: CATSRSLEGSGTTSQFF.

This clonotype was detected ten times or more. CDR3 loop: CAISALAGQDTQYF. CDR3 nucleotide sequence: TGTGCCATCAGTGCCTTAGCGGGACAAGATACGCAGTATTTT. The V call is TRBV10-3, the J call TRBJ2-3; 8 bases line up with TRBD2. Trimming cost V 4 bases and J 5 bases; bases outside gene matches: 5. This CDR3 comprises 14 residues. CDR1 and CDR2 (germline): ENHRY, SYGVKD.

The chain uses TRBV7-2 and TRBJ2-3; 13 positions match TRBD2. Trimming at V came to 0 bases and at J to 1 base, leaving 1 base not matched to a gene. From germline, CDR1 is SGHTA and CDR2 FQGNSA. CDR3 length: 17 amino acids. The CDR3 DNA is TGTGCCAGCAGCTTAGCACTAGCGGGAGGGGGCACAGATACGCAGTATTTT. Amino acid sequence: CASSLALAGGGTDTQYF.

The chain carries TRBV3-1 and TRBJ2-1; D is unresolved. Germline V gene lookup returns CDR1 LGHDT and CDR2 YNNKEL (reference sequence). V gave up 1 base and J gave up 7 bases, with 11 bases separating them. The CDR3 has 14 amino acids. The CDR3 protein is CASSQAHQANEQFF. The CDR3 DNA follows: TGTGCCAGCAGCCAAGCCCATCAGGCAAATGAGCAGTTCTTC.